The 8 T cell receptor beta chains given below trace back to one sample, sequenced in a study of blood T cell repertoires in COVID-19. TCRdb keeps only in-frame clones here, not all; method: immunoSEQ multiplex PCR. The table shows around 400,000 clones, with roughly 90% occurring only once. The specimen was PBMCs or T cells enriched from blood (not recorded which). The source of these receptors is a woman in her thirties who had recovered from COVID-19.

The rearrangement uses TRBV19 and TRBJ2-1, with 7 bases lining up with TRBD2. This CDR3 comprises 16 residues. V lost 5 bases and J lost 5; bases outside the gene matches: 12. Germline V lookup: CDR1 LNHDA, CDR2 SQIVND (reference sequence). Here the CDR3 reads CASSARVLADNNEQFF. The CDR3 DNA sequence: TGTGCCAGTAGTGCCCGTGTGCTAGCGGATAACAATGAGCAGTTCTTC.

The chain couples TRBV13 to TRBJ1-1; TRBD1 matches at 12 bases. The CDR3 length is 16 residues. CDR1 is PRHDT and CDR2 is FYEKMQ in the germline V gene (reference sequence). J gave up 8 bases and V 7 bases, and 14 bases lay outside the gene matches. In DNA form, the CDR3 reads TGTGCCAGCAACCGGTGGGACAGGGGGCCAACAGAGGAAGCTTTCTTT. This gives the protein CASNRWDRGPTEEAFF.

CDR3 in amino acids: CASSYQQPNTGELFF. The DNA of the CDR3 is TGTGCCAGCAGTTACCAACAGCCTAACACCGGGGAGCTGTTTTTT. This sequence joins TRBV6-5 and TRBJ2-2; no clear D. Per germline, CDR1 MNHEY and CDR2 SVGAGI. CDR3 length equals 15 residues. V was clipped by 2 bases and J by 2 bases, with 9 bases between them.

This rearrangement joins TRBV27 to TRBJ2-7, with a tentative D call TRBD1 (6 bases). Trimming took off 6 bases at V and 0 bases at J, with 6 bases between the two ends. This CDR3 has 12 residues. The germline gives CDR1 MNHEY, CDR2 SMNVEV (reference sequence). DNA for the CDR3: TGTGCCAGCAGGGACAGCTCCTACGAGCAGTACTTC. This translates into CASRDSSYEQYF.

The rearrangement joins TRBV6-2 or TRBV6-3 to TRBJ2-6; 8 bases line up with TRBD1. The CDR3 extends over 17 amino acids. Germline V gene sequence: CDR1 MNHEY, CDR2 SVGEGT. V lost 4 bases to trimming and J lost 0 bases; unmatched junction nucleotides: 5. CDR3 residues: CASSSQTGVSGANVLTF. CDR3 nucleotides: TGTGCCAGCAGTTCCCAGACAGGGGTCTCTGGGGCCAACGTCCTGACTTTC.

This chain uses TRBV28 with TRBJ2-6; a possible D gene is TRBD1 (6 bases). Germline V gene sequence: CDR1 MDHEN, CDR2 SYDVKM. The V and J ends lost 6 bases and 0 bases respectively, with 18 bases between them. The CDR3 consists of 18 residues. The CDR3 sequence is CASRTTGISNSGANVLTF. CDR3 DNA sequence: TGTGCCAGCAGGACAACAGGGATTTCTAACTCTGGGGCCAACGTCCTGACTTTC.

This clone was recorded a few times. V usage is TRBV5-1 and J usage is TRBJ2-7; D remains ambiguous. Per the germline V gene, CDR1 is SGHRS and CDR2 is YFSETQ. CDR3 length: 15 residues. V was pared by 2 bases and J by 3 bases, with 15 bases between. In nucleotides, the CDR3 is TGCGCCAGCAGCTTAATCGGAGACCCACTCTACGAGCAGTACTTC. Amino acids: CASSLIGDPLYEQYF.

A word on this clone: One base away lies a much larger clone, so this may be a sequencing read error. The J gene is TRBJ1-6, the V gene TRBV11-2; unclear D gene. The CDR3 totals 15 residues. V gave up 0 bases and J gave up 0 bases, with 3 bases separating them. Per the germline V gene, CDR1 is SGHAT and CDR2 is FQNNGV. Written as DNA, the CDR3 is TGTGCCAGCAGCTTAGAGAGCTCCTATAATTCACCCCTCCACTTT. Its translation: CASSLESSYNSPLHF.